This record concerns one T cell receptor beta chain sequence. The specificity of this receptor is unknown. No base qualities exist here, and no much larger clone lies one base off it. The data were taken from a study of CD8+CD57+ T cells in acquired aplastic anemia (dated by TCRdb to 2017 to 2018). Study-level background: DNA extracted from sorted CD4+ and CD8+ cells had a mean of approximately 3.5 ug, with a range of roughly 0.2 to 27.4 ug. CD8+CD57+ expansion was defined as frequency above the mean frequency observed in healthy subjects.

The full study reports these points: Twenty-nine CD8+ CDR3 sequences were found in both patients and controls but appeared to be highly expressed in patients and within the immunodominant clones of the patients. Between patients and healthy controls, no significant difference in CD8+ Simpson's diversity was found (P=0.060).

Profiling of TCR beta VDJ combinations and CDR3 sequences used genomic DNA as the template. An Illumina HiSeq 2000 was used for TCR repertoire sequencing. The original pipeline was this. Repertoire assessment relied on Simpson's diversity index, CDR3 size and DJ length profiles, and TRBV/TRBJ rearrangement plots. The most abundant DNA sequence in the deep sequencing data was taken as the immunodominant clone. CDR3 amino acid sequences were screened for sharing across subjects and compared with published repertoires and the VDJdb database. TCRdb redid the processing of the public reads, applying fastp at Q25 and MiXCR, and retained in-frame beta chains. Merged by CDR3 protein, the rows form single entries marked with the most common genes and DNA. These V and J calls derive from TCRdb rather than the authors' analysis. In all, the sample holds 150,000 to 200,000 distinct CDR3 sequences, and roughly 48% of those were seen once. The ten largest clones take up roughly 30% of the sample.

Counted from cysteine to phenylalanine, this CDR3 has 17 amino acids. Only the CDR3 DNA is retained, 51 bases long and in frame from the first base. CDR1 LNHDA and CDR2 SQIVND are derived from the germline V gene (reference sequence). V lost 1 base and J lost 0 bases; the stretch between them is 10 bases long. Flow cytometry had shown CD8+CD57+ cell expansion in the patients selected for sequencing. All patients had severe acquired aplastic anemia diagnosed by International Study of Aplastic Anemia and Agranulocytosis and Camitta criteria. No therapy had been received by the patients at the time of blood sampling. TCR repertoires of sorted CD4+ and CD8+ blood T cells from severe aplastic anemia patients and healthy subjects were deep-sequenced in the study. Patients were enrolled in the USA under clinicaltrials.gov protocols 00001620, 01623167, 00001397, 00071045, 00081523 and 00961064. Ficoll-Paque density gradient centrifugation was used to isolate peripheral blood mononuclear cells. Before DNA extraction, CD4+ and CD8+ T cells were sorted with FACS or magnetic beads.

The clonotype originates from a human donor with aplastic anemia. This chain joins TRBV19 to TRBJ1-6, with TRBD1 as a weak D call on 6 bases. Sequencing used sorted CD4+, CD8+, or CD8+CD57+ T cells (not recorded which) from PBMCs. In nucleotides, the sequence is TGTGCCAGTAGTATAGCCGGACAGAGCTCCTATAATTCACCCCTCCACTTT. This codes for CASSIAGQSSYNSPLHF.